In this sample, the clone carrying this T cell receptor (beta chain) turned up once. Its antigen is not identified. This entry comes from a study of CD4 T cells in relation to SARS-CoV-2 and coronaviruses. Study context: Convalescent patients were roughly 8 males and a few females; two were Hispanic. The restricting HLA molecule for shared crossreactive spike epitopes was mapped. Study-wide findings and caveats: According to naive versus memory sequencing, detected responses are memory recall, not newly primed. Around 60% of donors had memory CD4+ clonotypes crossrecognizing SARS-CoV-2 and common cold coronavirus spike.

In germline, CDR1 is SGHTA, CDR2 FQGNSA. Trimming shortened V by 2 bases and J by 6 bases, and 13 bases separated the two germline ends. The CDR3 length is 14 residues. Here immunoSEQ multiplex PCR was the method, and the copy in TCRdb shows in-frame clones only, minus some. The table lists about 37,000 clones, 85% to 90% of them singletons, with about a tenth in the top ten. This chain links TRBV7-2 with TRBJ1-2; possibly TRBD1 for D (5 bases). The sequenced sample consisted of memory CD4+ T cells from PBMCs. The source of this sequence is an adult with COVID-19. The CDR3 is CASSLRSGNDGYTF. CDR3 sequence (DNA): TGTGCCAGCAGCTTACGTTCAGGGAATGATGGCTACACCTTC.